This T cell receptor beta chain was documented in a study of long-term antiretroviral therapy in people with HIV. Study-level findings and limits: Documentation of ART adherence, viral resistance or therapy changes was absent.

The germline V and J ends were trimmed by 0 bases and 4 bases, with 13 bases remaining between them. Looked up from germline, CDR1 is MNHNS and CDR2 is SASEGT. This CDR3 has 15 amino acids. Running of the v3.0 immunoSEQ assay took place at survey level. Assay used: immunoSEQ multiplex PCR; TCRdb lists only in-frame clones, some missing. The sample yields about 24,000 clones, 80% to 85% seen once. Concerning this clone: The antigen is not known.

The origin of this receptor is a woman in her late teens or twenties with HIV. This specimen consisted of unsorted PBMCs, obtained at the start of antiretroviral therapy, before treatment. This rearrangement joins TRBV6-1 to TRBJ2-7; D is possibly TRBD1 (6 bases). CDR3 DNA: TGTGCCAGCAGTGAAGCAGGGGGTTTCCTTTACGAGCAGTACTTC. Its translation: CASSEAGGFLYEQYF.